These 29 T cell receptor beta chains originate from one sample sequenced in a study of cytomegalovirus exposure and HLA in healthy donors. Method: immunoSEQ multiplex PCR; TCRdb's copy keeps in-frame clones and lacks some. The sample has about 120,000 clones; 85% to 90% are singletons. Sequencing input: PBMCs. The source of these receptors is a woman between 18 and 29 years old in good health and CMV-seronegative.

The J gene is TRBJ1-2, the V gene TRBV9, with D perhaps TRBD1 (6 bases). The V gene lost 0 bases and the J gene lost 2 bases, with 11 bases spanning the gap. The CDR3 runs 15 residues. CDR1 and CDR2 from the germline V gene are SGDLS and YYNGEE. The CDR3 reads CASSVVKGVNYGYTF. The CDR3 DNA reads as TGTGCCAGCAGCGTAGTTAAGGGGGTGAACTATGGCTACACCTTC.

The genes are TRBV30 and TRBJ1-3; D not certain. The germline V gene has CDR1 GTSNPN and CDR2 SVGIG (reference sequence). Trimming took off 1 base at V and 0 bases at J, with 7 bases between the two ends. The CDR3 covers 14 residues. The CDR3 nucleotides are TGTGCCTGGAGTGCCGCGCACTCTGGAAACACCATATATTTT. It translates to CAWSAAHSGNTIYF. Looking up the rest from reference TRBV30 and TRBJ1-3 gives the full variable domain: SQTIHQWPATLVQPVGSPLSLECTVEGTSNPNLYWYRQAAGRGLQLLFYSVGIGQISSEVPQNLSASRPQDRQFILSSKKLLLSDSGFYLCAWSAAHSGNTIYFGEGSWLTVV.

This clone appeared a single time. The chain is built from TRBV9 and TRBJ2-1; 9 bases are a match to TRBD2. This CDR3 contains 16 residues. The J segment lost 7 bases and the V segment lost 0 bases, leaving 8 bases of the junction unmatched. Germline V gene lookup returns CDR1 SGDLS and CDR2 YYNGEE. This chain's CDR3 is CASSVELAGAINEQFF. CDR3 nucleotide sequence: TGTGCCAGCAGCGTAGAATTAGCGGGGGCAATAAATGAGCAGTTCTTC. Together with reference TRBV9 and TRBJ2-1, the CDR3 gives the full variable domain: DSGVTQTPKHLITATGQRVTLRCSPRSGDLSVYWYQQSLDQGLQFLIQYYNGEERAKGNILERFSAQQFPDLHSELNLSSLELGDSALYFCASSVELAGAINEQFFGPGTRLTVL.

The chain has TRBV5-4 and TRBJ1-1; 9 positions agree with TRBD1. CDR1 is SGHNT, CDR2 YYREEE, per germline (reference sequence). The CDR3 is 14 amino acids. V was clipped by 3 bases and J by 5 bases; unmatched bases: 5. The CDR3, as DNA: TGTGCCAGCAGCTGGGGGACAGGGATAACTGAAGCTTTCTTT. Its protein is CASSWGTGITEAFF.

The chain couples TRBV7-9 to TRBJ1-1, with D unresolved. CDR3 length: 13 amino acids. V shed 1 base and J shed 12 bases, with 15 bases lying between them. Germline CDR1 SEHNR, CDR2 FQNEAQ (reference sequence). The CDR3 region is CASSLGEAKGPFF. The CDR3 region has the DNA TGTGCCAGCAGCTTAGGAGAGGCCAAAGGCCCTTTCTTT. The full variable domain, completed using reference TRBV7-9 and TRBJ1-1, is DTGVSQNPRHKITKRGQNVTFRCDPISEHNRLYWYRQTLGQGPEFLTYFQNEAQLEKSRLLSDRFSAERPKGSFSTLEIQRTEQGDSAMYLCASSLGEAKGPFFGQGTRLTVV.

The V call is TRBV10-3, the J call TRBJ2-7, with TRBD1 as a possible D gene (6 bases). The V and J ends lost 3 bases and 3 bases respectively, with 9 bases between them. Germline V gene sequence: CDR1 ENHRY, CDR2 SYGVKD. The CDR3 is 13 residues long. The CDR3 sequence: CAISEQGHYEQYF. The CDR3 coding sequence is TGTGCCATCAGTGAACAGGGACACTACGAGCAGTACTTC.

V usage is TRBV28 and J usage is TRBJ2-2, with a weak D call TRBD1 (5 bases). V was clipped by 6 bases and J by 5 bases, with 16 bases between them. This CDR3 has 15 residues. CDR1 and CDR2 from the germline V gene are MDHEN and SYDVKM. This CDR3 reads CASSWEQVFTGELFF. The DNA of the CDR3 is TGTGCCAGCAGCTGGGAACAGGTCTTTACCGGGGAGCTGTTTTTT.

This chain connects TRBV7-2 to TRBJ2-5; D remains ambiguous. Germline V gene lookup returns CDR1 SGHTA and CDR2 FQGNSA. The CDR3 loop spans 12 amino acids. V was trimmed by 5 bases and J by 5 bases, leaving 9 bases between them. In nucleotides, the CDR3 is TGTGCCAGCAGCAAGGAGTGGGAGACCCAGTACTTC. Protein product: CASSKEWETQYF.

The V gene is TRBV7-8, the J gene TRBJ1-1; TRBD1 aligns across 8 bases. The J segment lost 3 bases and the V segment lost 5 bases, leaving 8 bases of the junction unmatched. The CDR3 covers 15 residues. Germline values: CDR1 SGHVS, CDR2 FQNEAQ. The CDR3 region is CASSTLTGEHTEAFF. CDR3 in DNA: TGTGCCAGCAGCACCTTGACAGGGGAGCACACTGAAGCTTTCTTT.

The chain combines TRBV6-1 with TRBJ2-5, with D uncertain. Germline V lookup: CDR1 MNHNS, CDR2 SASEGT. The CDR3 extends over 13 amino acids. V was shortened by 8 bases and J by 2 bases, with 12 bases between the two germline ends. The CDR3 DNA is TGTGCCAGCCGCTCCCCCCAGCAAGAGACCCAGTACTTC. Translation gives CASRSPQQETQYF.

This chain links TRBV13 with TRBJ2-1, with 9 bases aligning to TRBD2. CDR1 PRHDT and CDR2 FYEKMQ come from the germline V gene (reference sequence). Trimming removed 5 bases from V and 7 bases from J; junction bases left unmatched: 3. The CDR3 consists of 13 residues. The CDR3 DNA reads as TGTGCCAGCAGCCAGACTAGCGGTAATGAGCAGTTCTTC. It specifies CASSQTSGNEQFF.

This rearrangement joins TRBV4-2 to TRBJ2-5; no firm D call. There are 13 residues in the CDR3. V was cut by 1 base and J by 6 bases, with 9 bases left in between. Germline lookup yields CDR1 LGHNA and CDR2 YNFKEQ. In nucleotides, the CDR3 is TGTGCCAGCAGCCAAGCTAGTGGAAAGACCCAGTACTTC. This encodes CASSQASGKTQYF.

This clone was observed once. The chain couples TRBV9 to TRBJ2-2; D is perhaps TRBD1 (6 bases). Germline V gene lookup returns CDR1 SGDLS and CDR2 YYNGEE. V lost 0 bases to trimming and J lost 2 bases, with 17 bases between them. The CDR3 is 18 amino acids. The CDR3 region is CASSVVRKDSLNTGELFF. CDR3 DNA: TGTGCCAGCAGCGTAGTTCGGAAGGACAGCCTAAACACCGGGGAGCTGTTTTTT.

The gene calls are TRBV6-1 and TRBJ1-1, with 10 positions matching TRBD1. The J segment lost 10 bases and the V segment lost 4 bases, leaving 0 bases of the junction unmatched. CDR3 length equals 11 residues. Germline V gene data show CDR1 as MNHNS and CDR2 as SASEGT. The CDR3 spells CASSGTGGAFF. In DNA form, the CDR3 reads TGTGCCAGCAGTGGGACAGGGGGAGCTTTCTTT.

The count of this clone is one. V gene TRBV6-6 combines with J gene TRBJ1-4, with D perhaps TRBD1 (5 bases). The germline gives CDR1 MNHNY, CDR2 SVGAGI (reference sequence). The CDR3 contains 14 residues. The V and J ends lost 8 bases and 1 base respectively, with 11 bases between them. CDR3: CASGNGGTNEKLFF. CDR3 DNA: TGTGCCAGCGGAAACGGGGGAACTAATGAAAAACTGTTTTTT.

The DNA for the CDR3 is TGTGCCACCAGCAGGGACAGGGGGCGGGCTTTCTTT. The encoded protein is CATSRDRGRAFF. This sequence joins TRBV15 and TRBJ1-1; 11 nucleotides agree with TRBD1. V trimming: 3 bases; J trimming: 11 bases; junction bases outside the gene matches: 2. The CDR3 loop spans 12 amino acids. Germline V gene sequence: CDR1 LNHNV, CDR2 YYDKDF (reference sequence).

The J gene is TRBJ2-1, the V gene TRBV29-1; perhaps TRBD2 as D (6 bases). The germline gives CDR1 SQVTM, CDR2 ANQGSEA. The V and J ends lost 7 bases and 1 base respectively, with 14 bases between them. The CDR3 has 14 amino acids. The CDR3 reads CSARWRDSYNEQFF. As DNA, the CDR3 is TGCAGCGCCCGTTGGAGGGATTCCTACAATGAGCAGTTCTTC.

The J gene is TRBJ2-7, the V gene TRBV6-1, with 7 nucleotides matching TRBD1. V lost 6 bases, J lost 2 bases, and 4 bases stayed unmatched. The CDR3 runs to 13 residues. The V gene's germline CDR1 is MNHNS and CDR2 SASEGT. DNA of the CDR3: TGTGCCAGCAGCCGGACAGGCACCTACGAGCAGTACGTC. This translates into CASSRTGTYEQYV.

In DNA form, the CDR3 reads TGTGCCAGCAGTCCACGGACAGGGGGCAAGGGCTCCTACAATGAGCAGTTCTTC. Protein product: CASSPRTGGKGSYNEQFF. The chain is built from TRBV27 and TRBJ2-1, with 11 bases matching TRBD1. V shed 5 bases, J shed 0 bases, and the junction held 9 bases outside the gene matches. CDR1 MNHEY and CDR2 SMNVEV come from the germline V gene (reference sequence). This CDR3 spans 18 amino acids.

This sequence joins TRBV21-1 and TRBJ2-7; TRBD2 was called by the table and not checked on the DNA. TRBV21-1 is reported as a pseudogene. This CDR3 comprises 14 residues. Here the CDR3 DNA reads TGTGCCAGCAGCATTATGGAGGGCGGCTACGAGCAGTACGTC. Amino acids: CASSIMEGGYEQYV.

V is TRBV4-1 and J is TRBJ2-7; tentatively, D is TRBD1 (5 bases). There are 15 residues in the CDR3. Trimming pared 0 bases from V and 6 bases from J, leaving 15 bases between. Germline V gene sequence: CDR1 MGHRA, CDR2 YSYEKL. The CDR3 DNA reads TGCGCCAGCAGCCAAGATATAAAAGGGGTCCGCGAGCAGTACGTC. Encoded protein: CASSQDIKGVREQYV.

V is TRBV6-1 and J is TRBJ1-1; 8 nucleotides align to TRBD1. Looked up from germline, CDR1 is MNHNS and CDR2 is SASEGT. This CDR3 is 15 amino acids long. V lost 5 bases, J lost 0 bases, and 5 bases stayed unmatched. The CDR3 region has the DNA TGTGCCAGCAGTTTACTGACAGGGGTGAACACTGAAGCTTTCTTT. Its translation is CASSLLTGVNTEAFF.

V usage is TRBV4-2 and J usage is TRBJ2-7; perhaps TRBD2 as D (5 bases). CDR3 length: 15 residues. CDR1 and CDR2 (germline): LGHNA, YNFKEQ. Trimming removed 0 bases from V and 1 base from J, with 10 bases in between. Here the CDR3 DNA reads TGTGCCAGCAGCCAAGAAGAGGGCTGGTCCTACGAGCAGTACTTC. Protein sequence: CASSQEEGWSYEQYF.

The rearrangement uses TRBV5-6 and TRBJ2-3; no clear D. V was trimmed by 2 bases and J by 1 base, leaving 5 bases between them. Germline V CDR1 and CDR2: SGHDT, YYEEEE. The CDR3 runs 13 residues. For the CDR3, the DNA is TGTGCCAGCAGCTTCCGGGGCACAGATACGCAGTATTTT. Encoded protein: CASSFRGTDTQYF.

The rearrangement uses TRBV7-6 and TRBJ2-1, with TRBD2 matching 9 bases. V was pared by 5 bases and J by 10 bases, with 15 bases of the junction left unmatched. This CDR3 region has 16 residues. Germline values: CDR1 SGHVS, CDR2 FNYEAQ. Here the CDR3 reads CASSLGASGERGEQFF. In DNA form, the CDR3 reads TGTGCCAGCAGCCTCGGGGCTAGCGGGGAGAGGGGCGAGCAGTTCTTC.

The V gene is TRBV30, the J gene TRBJ1-5, with a tentative D call TRBD1 (5 bases). The CDR3 is 12 residues long. Germline V gives CDR1 GTSNPN, CDR2 SVGIG (reference sequence). The V gene lost 0 bases and the J gene lost 11 bases, with 11 bases spanning the gap. CDR3 nucleotides: TGTGCCTGGAGTGTCCGGGGGTCGGCCCAGCATTTT. Translated: CAWSVRGSAQHF. Complete variable domain (other parts from reference TRBV30 and TRBJ1-5): SQTIHQWPATLVQPVGSPLSLECTVEGTSNPNLYWYRQAAGRGLQLLFYSVGIGQISSEVPQNLSASRPQDRQFILSSKKLLLSDSGFYLCAWSVRGSAQHFGDGTRLSIL.

The V gene is TRBV28, the J gene TRBJ1-3; a weak D match, TRBD1 (5 bases). The CDR3 length is 15 residues. CDR1 is MDHEN, CDR2 SYDVKM, per germline. Trimming pared 3 bases from V and 2 bases from J, leaving 11 bases between. CDR3 in DNA: TGTGCCAGCAGTTTGGTTGGCAGGGCTGGAAACACCATATATTTT. Encoded protein: CASSLVGRAGNTIYF. Supplemented by reference TRBV28 and TRBJ1-3, the full variable domain reads DVKVTQSSRYLVKRTGEKVFLECVQDMDHENMFWYRQDPGLGLRLIYFSYDVKMKEKGDIPEGYSVSREKKERFSLILESASTNQTSMYLCASSLVGRAGNTIYFGEGSWLTVV.

Only one count was recorded for this clone. The rearrangement joins TRBV5-8 to TRBJ2-3; D gene uncertain. Germline V gene sequence: CDR1 SGHTS, CDR2 YDEGEE. V shed 4 bases and J shed 5 bases, with 8 bases lying between them. CDR3 size: 12 residues. The CDR3 reads CASSPRGDTQYF. As DNA, the CDR3 is TGTGCCAGCAGCCCTAGAGGAGATACGCAGTATTTT.

The chain recombines TRBV5-1 with TRBJ2-7, with TRBD2 matching 8 bases. This CDR3 comprises 15 residues. With V trimmed by 4 bases and J by 3 bases, 9 bases remained unmatched. CDR1 and CDR2 (germline): SGHRS, YFSETQ. CDR3 region: CASSNPLAGIYEQYF. CDR3 nucleotide sequence: TGCGCCAGCAGCAATCCTTTAGCGGGGATCTACGAGCAGTACTTC. Using reference TRBV5-1 and TRBJ2-7 for the parts outside the CDR3, the full variable domain is KAGVTQTPRYLIKTRGQQVTLSCSPISGHRSVSWYQQTPGQGLQFLFEYFSETQRNKGNFPGRFSGRQFSNSRSEMNVSTLELGDSALYLCASSNPLAGIYEQYFGPGTRLTVT.